The rows below give T cell receptor beta chains drawn from one sample of a study of T cell changes during pregnancy in multiple sclerosis. Only in-frame clones appear in the TCRdb table, and some are missing; sequencing was by immunoSEQ multiplex PCR. This table holds 50,000 to 55,000 clones, roughly 90% found once. The sequencing here drew on CD4+ T cells from peripheral blood mononuclear cells, taken after pregnancy. The source is a female donor with multiple sclerosis, enrolled in a pregnancy study. The CDR3 runs from the conserved cysteine through the conserved F or W. A D gene is named only where the DNA matches it firmly. Clone size is given for some rows only: seen once, a few or many times, or a class if the clone is expanded.

>15|.|TRBV30|TRBJ1-5|TRBD1
CAWSVGQGPNQPQHF
TGTGCCTGGAGTGTAGGACAGGGGCCAAATCAGCCCCAGCATTTT
>13|.|TRBV19|TRBJ1-5|.
CASSSGGLEPQHF
TGTGCCAGTAGTTCGGGGGGTCTAGAGCCCCAGCATTTT
>15|.|TRBV5-4|TRBJ2-6|.
CASRFGGTGANVLTF
TGTGCCAGCAGGTTTGGCGGAACAGGGGCCAACGTCCTGACTTTC
>12|once|TRBV18|TRBJ2-3|.
CASSLSTDTQYF
TGTGCCAGCTCCCTAAGCACAGATACGCAGTATTTT
>16|.|TRBV5-8|TRBJ1-2|TRBD1
CASRRTGTGVRDGYTF
TGTGCCAGCAGGCGGACCGGGACAGGGGTGAGGGATGGCTACACCTTC
>13|.|TRBV6-5|TRBJ1-5|.
CASSEGVGQPQHF
TGTGCCAGCAGTGAAGGGGTAGGTCAGCCCCAGCATTTT
>15|.|TRBV30|TRBJ2-1|TRBD2
CAWRGSGTPDREQFF
TGTGCCTGGAGGGGTAGCGGGACGCCCGATCGGGAGCAGTTCTTC
>15|.|TRBV5-1|TRBJ1-5|TRBD1
CASSTGGADNQPQHF
TGCGCCAGCAGCACAGGGGGCGCAGACAATCAGCCCCAGCATTTT
>14|.|TRBV9|TRBJ2-7|.
CASSVGDRGGEQYF
TGTGCCAGCAGCGTAGGTGACAGGGGAGGGGAGCAGTACTTC
>12|.|TRBV30|TRBJ2-1|.
CGSRSSYNEQFF
TGTGGTTCACGGAGCTCCTACAATGAGCAGTTCTTC
>16|.|TRBV4-1|TRBJ2-3|.
CASSQVNPGTQDTQYF
TGCGCCAGCAGCCAAGTGAACCCTGGGACTCAAGATACGCAGTATTTT
>16|.|TRBV5-1|TRBJ2-7|TRBD2
CASSDLRLASTYEQYF
TGCGCCAGCAGCGACCTCAGACTAGCGTCTACCTACGAGCAGTACTTC
>13|once|TRBV29-1|TRBJ2-6|.
CSVGTSGANVLTF
TGCAGCGTTGGGACTTCTGGGGCCAACGTCCTGACTTTC
>14|.|TRBV6-1|TRBJ1-2|TRBD1
CASTRRGQAGGYTF
TGTGCCAGCACGAGGAGGGGACAGGCGGGTGGCTACACCTTC
>15|.|TRBV9|TRBJ2-2|.
CASKVGGANTGELFF
TGTGCCAGCAAGGTCGGCGGTGCGAACACCGGGGAGCTGTTTTTT